Below are 16 T cell receptor beta chains sequenced from a single sample in a study of T cells after yellow fever vaccination. A single record per CDR3 protein comes from TCRdb applying MiXCR to the 5' RACE reads. Of approximately 300,000 distinct CDR3 sequences listed, 6.8% were seen once; the top ten hold 15% to 20%. This sample comprised PBMCs, obtained roughly seven weeks after the first yellow fever vaccination. The source of these receptors is a man between 18 and 29 years old who received the YFV17D yellow fever vaccine.

This clonotype was seen more than once but under ten times. The chain couples TRBV7-9 to TRBJ1-1, with D perhaps TRBD1 (5 bases). The V gene's germline CDR1 is SEHNR and CDR2 FQNEAQ (reference sequence). This CDR3 has 16 residues. Trimming left V 4 bases short and J 6 bases short, with 21 bases between. CDR3 sequence: CASSSRGDSRGSEAFF. CDR3 DNA: TGTGCCAGCAGCTCTAGGGGCGACTCCCGAGGCTCTGAAGCTTTCTTT.

This clonotype was seen repeatedly, ten times or more. The chain joins TRBV12-3 or TRBV12-4 to TRBJ1-5, with D tentatively TRBD1 (6 bases). Between the trimmed V and J ends, which lost 4 bases and 0 bases, there was a span of 10 bases. CDR3 length: 15 residues. The CDR3 DNA reads as TGTGCCAGCAGTTGGACAGCTAATAGCAATCAGCCCCAGCATTTT. It translates to CASSWTANSNQPQHF.

This sequence joins TRBV12-3 or TRBV12-4 and TRBJ1-1, with TRBD1 as a possible D gene (5 bases). V lost 3 bases and J lost 0, with 14 bases in between. This CDR3 has 16 amino acids. In DNA, the CDR3 is TGTGCCAGCAGTTTTCTGACAGCGAGAGTGAACACTGAAGCTTTCTTT. Translating it yields CASSFLTARVNTEAFF.

The J gene is TRBJ1-2, the V gene TRBV19; D is perhaps TRBD1 (6 bases). In germline, CDR1 is LNHDA, CDR2 SQIVND (reference sequence). V lost 3 bases, J lost 0 bases, and 11 bases lay in between. This CDR3 has 15 amino acids. The chain's CDR3 is CASSIFSGANYGYTF. The CDR3 DNA reads TGTGCCAGTAGTATCTTTTCAGGGGCTAACTATGGCTACACCTTC.

This clonotype was recorded many times. The chain uses TRBV20-1 and TRBJ1-2; TRBD1 is a possible D gene (5 bases). The CDR3 contains 12 residues. V lost 5 bases and J 4 bases, leaving 11 bases between the germline ends. Germline loops: CDR1 DFQATT, CDR2 SNEGSKA (reference sequence). Here the CDR3 DNA reads TGCAGTGCTCGGGTGGGGGGCTATGGCTACACCTTC. Protein sequence: CSARVGGYGYTF.

The chain uses TRBV6-1 and TRBJ2-6, with D uncertain. The CDR3 has 15 amino acids. In germline, CDR1 is MNHNS, CDR2 SASEGT. V lost 5 bases and J lost 1, with 9 bases in between. Here the CDR3 reads CASSLQESGANVLTF. The CDR3 nucleotides read TGTGCCAGCAGTCTTCAGGAATCTGGGGCCAACGTCCTGACTTTC.

This clonotype was counted between two and nine times. The chain carries TRBV10-2 and TRBJ2-7; 8 bases fit TRBD2. The CDR3 covers 16 residues. With V trimmed by 3 bases and J by 0 bases, 7 bases remained unmatched. Germline CDR1 is WSHSY and CDR2 is SAAADI. The CDR3 protein is CASSEAGVSSSYEQYV. For the CDR3, the DNA is TGCGCCAGCAGTGAAGCGGGGGTCTCGAGCTCCTACGAGCAGTACGTC.

This clonotype was recorded at least ten times. The rearrangement uses TRBV29-1 and TRBJ2-3; a possible D gene is TRBD1 (7 bases). This CDR3 has 13 residues. In germline, CDR1 is SQVTM, CDR2 ANQGSEA. Between the trimmed V and J ends, which lost 7 bases and 5 bases, there was a span of 16 bases. The CDR3 reads CSGGGGAGDTQYF. CDR3 coding DNA: TGCAGCGGAGGGGGCGGGGCTGGAGATACGCAGTATTTT.

This clonotype was counted between two and nine times. The CDR3 DNA is TGTGCCATCAGTCCCCCCTTAGCGGGGAACACAGATACGCAGTATTTT. It is translated as CAISPPLAGNTDTQYF. This chain uses TRBV10-3 with TRBJ2-3, with TRBD2 identical over 8 bases. Germline CDR1 and CDR2: ENHRY and SYGVKD. V lost 5 bases and J lost 2; bases outside the gene matches: 9. This CDR3 has 16 residues.

The sample holds a few counts of this clonotype. The V call is TRBV10-3, the J call TRBJ2-2; D gene ambiguous. CDR3 size: 13 residues. Germline values: CDR1 ENHRY, CDR2 SYGVKD. V lost 4 bases and J 6 bases, leaving 9 bases between the germline ends. CDR3 coding DNA: TGTGCCATCAGTGGTCACCTTCCCGGGGAGCTGTTTTTT. It yields the protein CAISGHLPGELFF.

The chain employs TRBV11-2 and TRBJ2-3, with D perhaps matching TRBD2 (6 bases). The V gene lost 6 bases and the J gene lost 4 bases, with 14 bases spanning the gap. This CDR3 is 14 amino acids long. Germline CDR1 reads SGHAT; CDR2 reads FQNNGV. CDR3 bases: TGTGCCAGCAGGTCGCCACGGGGGTCAGATACGCAGTATTTT. Encoded protein: CASRSPRGSDTQYF.

This clonotype was seen repeatedly, ten times or more. The gene calls are TRBV7-9 and TRBJ2-1; 10 bases align to TRBD1. CDR3 length equals 14 residues. The germline V gene encodes CDR1 SEHNR and CDR2 FQNEAQ (reference sequence). The V gene end was trimmed by 6 bases and the J gene end by 6 bases; junction bases not matched to a gene: 5. CDR3 residues: CASRPWTGGNEQFF. The CDR3 DNA sequence: TGTGCCAGCAGACCTTGGACAGGGGGCAATGAGCAGTTCTTC.

V and J are TRBV10-3 and TRBJ2-1, with D possibly being TRBD2 (6 bases). Germline CDR1 and CDR2: ENHRY and SYGVKD. Trimming stripped 4 bases from V and 1 base from J, with 11 bases between. The CDR3 runs to 15 residues. DNA for the CDR3: TGTGCCATCAGTGTGGAGGGCAGGTCCTACAATGAGCAGTTCTTC. Protein product: CAISVEGRSYNEQFF.

This clonotype was detected ten times or more. This chain uses TRBV5-6 with TRBJ2-3; no clear D. The CDR3 contains 15 residues. The germline V and J ends were trimmed by 4 bases and 0 bases, with 12 bases remaining between them. Germline assignment: CDR1 SGHDT and CDR2 YYEEEE. The chain's CDR3 is CASSPTESSTDTQYF. Written as DNA, the CDR3 is TGTGCCAGCAGCCCGACTGAATCTAGCACAGATACGCAGTATTTT.

This clonotype has only a few counts. This chain links TRBV12-3 or TRBV12-4 with TRBJ2-2, with D possibly TRBD2 on 5 matching bases. CDR3 length: 12 residues. V lost 5 bases, J lost 5 bases, and 6 bases lay in between. The CDR3: CASSRTTGELFF. CDR3 nucleotides: TGTGCCAGCAGTCGGACTACCGGGGAGCTGTTTTTT.

This clonotype was seen ten or more times. The genes are TRBV5-1 and TRBJ2-1, with TRBD1 matching 8 bases. Germline V gene lookup returns CDR1 SGHRS and CDR2 YFSETQ. The CDR3 extends over 16 amino acids. J gave up 6 bases and V 0 bases, and 8 bases lay outside the gene matches. CDR3 residues: CASSLVDRGFGNEQFF. The CDR3 DNA reads as TGCGCCAGCAGCTTGGTAGACAGGGGATTTGGCAATGAGCAGTTCTTC.